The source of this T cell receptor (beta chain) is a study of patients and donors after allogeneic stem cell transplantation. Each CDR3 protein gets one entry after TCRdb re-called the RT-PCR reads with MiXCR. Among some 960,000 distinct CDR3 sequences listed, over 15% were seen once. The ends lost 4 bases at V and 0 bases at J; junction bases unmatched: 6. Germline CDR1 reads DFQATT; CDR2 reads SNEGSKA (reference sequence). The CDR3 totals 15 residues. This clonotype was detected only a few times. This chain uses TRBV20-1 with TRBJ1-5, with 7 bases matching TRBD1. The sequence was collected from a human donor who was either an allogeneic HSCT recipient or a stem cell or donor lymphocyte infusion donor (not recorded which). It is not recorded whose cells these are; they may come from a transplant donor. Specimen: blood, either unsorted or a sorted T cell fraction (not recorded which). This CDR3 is CSAIKQGYSNQPQHF. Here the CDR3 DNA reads TGCAGTGCTATTAAACAGGGGTATAGCAATCAGCCCCAGCATTTT.